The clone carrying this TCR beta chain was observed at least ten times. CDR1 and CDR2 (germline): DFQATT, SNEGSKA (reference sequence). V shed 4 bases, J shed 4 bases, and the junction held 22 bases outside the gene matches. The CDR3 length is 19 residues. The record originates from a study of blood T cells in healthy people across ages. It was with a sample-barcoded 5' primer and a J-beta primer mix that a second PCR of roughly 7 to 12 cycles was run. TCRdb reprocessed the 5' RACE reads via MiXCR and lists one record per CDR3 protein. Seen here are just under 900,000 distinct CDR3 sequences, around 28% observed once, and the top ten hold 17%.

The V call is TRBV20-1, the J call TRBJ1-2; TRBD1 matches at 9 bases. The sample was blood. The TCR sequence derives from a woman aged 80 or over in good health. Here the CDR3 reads CSANRPIRGQGRFFYGYTF. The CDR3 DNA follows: TGCAGTGCTAACCGACCGATAAGGGGACAGGGACGTTTCTTCTATGGCTACACCTTC.